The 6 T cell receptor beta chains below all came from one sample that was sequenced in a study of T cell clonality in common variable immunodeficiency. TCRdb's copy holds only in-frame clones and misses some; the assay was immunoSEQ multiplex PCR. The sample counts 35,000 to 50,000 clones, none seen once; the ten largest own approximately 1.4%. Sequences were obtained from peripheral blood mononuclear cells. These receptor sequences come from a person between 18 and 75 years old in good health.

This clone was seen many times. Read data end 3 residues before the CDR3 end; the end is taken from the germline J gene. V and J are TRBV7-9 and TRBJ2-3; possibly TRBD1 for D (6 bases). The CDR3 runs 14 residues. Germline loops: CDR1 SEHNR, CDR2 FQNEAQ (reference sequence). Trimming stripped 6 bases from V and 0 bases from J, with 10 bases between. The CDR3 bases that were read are TGTGCCAGCAGTCGGGACACAAGCACAGATACG. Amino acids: CASSRDTSTDT. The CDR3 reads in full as CASSRDTSTDTQYF. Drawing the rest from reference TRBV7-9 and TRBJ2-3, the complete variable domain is DTGVSQNPRHKITKRGQNVTFRCDPISEHNRLYWYRQTLGQGPEFLTYFQNEAQLEKSRLLSDRFSAERPKGSFSTLEIQRTEQGDSAMYLCASSRDTSTDTQYFGPGTRLTVL.

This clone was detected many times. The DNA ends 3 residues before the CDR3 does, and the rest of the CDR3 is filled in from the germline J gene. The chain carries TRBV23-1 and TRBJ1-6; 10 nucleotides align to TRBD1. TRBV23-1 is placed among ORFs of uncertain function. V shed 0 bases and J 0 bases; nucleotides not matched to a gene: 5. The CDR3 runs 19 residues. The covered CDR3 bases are TGCGCCAGCAGTCAATCGACAGGGGGCGATAGCTCCTATAATTCACCC. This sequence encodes CASSQSTGGDSSYNSP. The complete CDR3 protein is CASSQSTGGDSSYNSPLHF.

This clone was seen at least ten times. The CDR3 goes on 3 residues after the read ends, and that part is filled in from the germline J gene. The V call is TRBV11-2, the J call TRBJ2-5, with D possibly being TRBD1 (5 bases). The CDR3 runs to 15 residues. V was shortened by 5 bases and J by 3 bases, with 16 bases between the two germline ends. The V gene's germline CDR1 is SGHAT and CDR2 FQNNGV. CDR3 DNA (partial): TGTGCCAGCAGCCTAGGGGAAGGGGCAAAAGAGACC. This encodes CASSLGEGAKET. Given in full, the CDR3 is CASSLGEGAKETQYF.

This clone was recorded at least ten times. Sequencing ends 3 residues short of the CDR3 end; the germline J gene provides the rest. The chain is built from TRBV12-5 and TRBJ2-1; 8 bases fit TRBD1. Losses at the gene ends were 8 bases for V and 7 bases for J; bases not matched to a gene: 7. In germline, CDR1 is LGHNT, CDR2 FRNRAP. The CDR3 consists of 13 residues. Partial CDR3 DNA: TGTGCTAGTAGAGACAGGGGAGGAAATGAG. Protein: CASRDRGGNE. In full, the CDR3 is CASRDRGGNEQFF.

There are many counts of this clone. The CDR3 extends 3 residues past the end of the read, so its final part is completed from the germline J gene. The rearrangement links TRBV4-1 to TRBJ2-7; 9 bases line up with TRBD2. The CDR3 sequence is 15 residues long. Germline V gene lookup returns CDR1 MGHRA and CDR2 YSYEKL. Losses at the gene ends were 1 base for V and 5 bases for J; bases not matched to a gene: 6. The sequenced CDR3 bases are TGCGCCAGCAGCCAAGTAATCGGGACTAGCAACGAG. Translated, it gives CASSQVIGTSNE. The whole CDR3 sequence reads CASSQVIGTSNEQYF.

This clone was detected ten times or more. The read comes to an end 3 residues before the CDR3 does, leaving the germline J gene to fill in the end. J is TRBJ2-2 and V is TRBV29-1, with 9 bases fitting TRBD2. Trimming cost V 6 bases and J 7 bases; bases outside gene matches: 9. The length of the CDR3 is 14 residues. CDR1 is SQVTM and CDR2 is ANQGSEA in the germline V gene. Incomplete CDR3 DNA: TGCAGCGTACCTAGCGGGACCACACACGGGGAG. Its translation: CSVPSGTTHGE. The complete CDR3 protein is CSVPSGTTHGELFF.